This is a list of T cell receptor beta chains from one sample in a study of control samples from healthy donors and cancer patients. Clones were read by immunoSEQ multiplex PCR, and TCRdb kept only the in-frame ones, dropping some. This sample has 8,500 to 11,000 clones, with approximately 90% found just once. Sample: PBMCs. The source is a man between 60 and 75 years old with colorectal cancer. Both conserved end residues are part of each CDR3. The D gene is left open where the match is weak. Clone size is shown for a subset of rows, as once, few, many or a class of expanded clone.

d_gene: NA
j_gene: TRBJ1-3
len: 14
v_gene: TRBV3-1/TRBV3-2
abundance: NA
CDR3aa: CASSQRGGGNTIYF
CDR3nt: TGTGCCAGCAGCCAAAGAGGCGGTGGAAACACCATATATTTT

d_gene: NA
j_gene: TRBJ1-4
len: 15
v_gene: TRBV25-1
abundance: once
CDR3aa: CASSPNAGTAGKLFF
CDR3nt: TGTGCCAGCAGTCCGAACGCAGGGACCGCGGGAAAACTGTTTTTT

d_gene: NA
j_gene: TRBJ2-3
len: 13
v_gene: TRBV5-6
abundance: NA
CDR3aa: CASSLERVDTQYF
CDR3nt: TGTGCCAGCAGCTTGGAGAGGGTAGATACGCAGTATTTT

d_gene: TRBD2
j_gene: TRBJ2-1
len: 16
v_gene: TRBV11-2
abundance: NA
CDR3aa: CASSPKLAGGLREQFF
CDR3nt: TGTGCCAGCAGCCCTAAACTAGCGGGGGGGCTTCGTGAGCAGTTCTTC

d_gene: NA
j_gene: TRBJ2-7
len: 15
v_gene: TRBV7-2
abundance: NA
CDR3aa: CASSRISGGGYEQYF
CDR3nt: TGTGCCAGCAGCCGGATAAGCGGTGGCGGTTACGAGCAGTACTTC

d_gene: NA
j_gene: TRBJ1-5
len: 13
v_gene: TRBV6-4
abundance: NA
CDR3aa: CASSPGWNQPQHF
CDR3nt: TGTGCCAGCAGTCCAGGGTGGAATCAGCCCCAGCATTTT

d_gene: TRBD2
j_gene: TRBJ2-7
len: 15
v_gene: TRBV4-2
abundance: NA
CDR3aa: CASSQVTSGVYEQYF
CDR3nt: TGTGCCAGCAGCCAAGTAACTAGCGGGGTCTACGAGCAGTACTTC

d_gene: NA
j_gene: TRBJ2-7
len: 13
v_gene: TRBV27
abundance: NA
CDR3aa: CASSPTSAWEQYF
CDR3nt: TGTGCCAGCAGTCCCACATCGGCATGGGAGCAGTACTTC

d_gene: NA
j_gene: TRBJ1-2
len: 12
v_gene: TRBV15
abundance: NA
CDR3aa: CATSVSGYGYTF
CDR3nt: TGTGCCACCAGCGTGTCAGGCTATGGCTACACCTTC

d_gene: TRBD1
j_gene: TRBJ1-1
len: 14
v_gene: TRBV19
abundance: NA
CDR3aa: CASSLRTGNTEAFF
CDR3nt: TGTGCCAGTAGTCTAAGGACAGGGAACACTGAAGCTTTCTTT

d_gene: NA
j_gene: TRBJ2-3
len: 16
v_gene: TRBV6-5
abundance: few
CDR3aa: CASSYTSVVQTDTQYF
CDR3nt: TGTGCCAGCAGTTACACAAGTGTGGTACAAACAGATACGCAGTATTTT

d_gene: NA
j_gene: TRBJ1-1
len: 13
v_gene: TRBV19
abundance: NA
CDR3aa: CASSIRQSPEAFF
CDR3nt: TGTGCCAGTAGTATTAGACAGAGCCCTGAAGCTTTCTTT

d_gene: NA
j_gene: TRBJ2-5
len: 11
v_gene: TRBV10-3
abundance: few
CDR3aa: CAAGTQETQYF
CDR3nt: TGTGCCGCAGGGACCCAAGAGACCCAGTACTTC

d_gene: TRBD2
j_gene: TRBJ2-3
len: 16
v_gene: TRBV5-1
abundance: NA
CDR3aa: CASSLGLAHFTDTQYF
CDR3nt: TGCGCCAGCAGCTTGGGACTAGCTCACTTCACAGATACGCAGTATTTT

d_gene: NA
j_gene: TRBJ1-5
len: 15
v_gene: TRBV18
abundance: NA
CDR3aa: CASSPTTVSNQPQHF
CDR3nt: TGTGCCAGCTCACCAACGACAGTAAGCAATCAGCCCCAGCATTTT

d_gene: TRBD1
j_gene: TRBJ1-1
len: 13
v_gene: TRBV18
abundance: once
CDR3aa: CASQQGVNTEAFF
CDR3nt: TGTGCCAGCCAACAGGGGGTGAACACTGAAGCTTTCTTT

d_gene: NA
j_gene: TRBJ2-3
len: 16
v_gene: TRBV11-2
abundance: NA
CDR3aa: CASSARLTASTDTQYF
CDR3nt: TGTGCCAGCAGCGCCCGATTGACAGCTAGCACAGATACGCAGTATTTT

d_gene: NA
j_gene: TRBJ2-1
len: 16
v_gene: TRBV7-6
abundance: NA
CDR3aa: CASSLSPLNSYNEQFF
CDR3nt: TGTGCCAGCAGCTTATCCCCACTCAACTCCTACAATGAGCAGTTCTTC